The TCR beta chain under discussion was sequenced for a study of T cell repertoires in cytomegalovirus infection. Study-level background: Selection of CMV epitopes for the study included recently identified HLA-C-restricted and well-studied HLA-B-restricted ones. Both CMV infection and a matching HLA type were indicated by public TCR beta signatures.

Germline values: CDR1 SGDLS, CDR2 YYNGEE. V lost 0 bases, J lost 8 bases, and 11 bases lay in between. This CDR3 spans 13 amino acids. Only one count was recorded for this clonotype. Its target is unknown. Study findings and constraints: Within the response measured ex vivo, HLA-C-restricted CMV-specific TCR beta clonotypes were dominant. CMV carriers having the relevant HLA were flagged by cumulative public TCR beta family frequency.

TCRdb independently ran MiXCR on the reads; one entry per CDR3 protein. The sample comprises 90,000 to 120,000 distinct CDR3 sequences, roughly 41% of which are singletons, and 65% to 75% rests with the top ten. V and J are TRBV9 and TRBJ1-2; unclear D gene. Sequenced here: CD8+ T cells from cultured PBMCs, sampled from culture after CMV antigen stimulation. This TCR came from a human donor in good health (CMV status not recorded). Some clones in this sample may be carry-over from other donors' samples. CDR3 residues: CASSVDWGKGYTF. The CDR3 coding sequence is TGTGCCAGCAGCGTAGATTGGGGTAAAGGCTACACCTTC.